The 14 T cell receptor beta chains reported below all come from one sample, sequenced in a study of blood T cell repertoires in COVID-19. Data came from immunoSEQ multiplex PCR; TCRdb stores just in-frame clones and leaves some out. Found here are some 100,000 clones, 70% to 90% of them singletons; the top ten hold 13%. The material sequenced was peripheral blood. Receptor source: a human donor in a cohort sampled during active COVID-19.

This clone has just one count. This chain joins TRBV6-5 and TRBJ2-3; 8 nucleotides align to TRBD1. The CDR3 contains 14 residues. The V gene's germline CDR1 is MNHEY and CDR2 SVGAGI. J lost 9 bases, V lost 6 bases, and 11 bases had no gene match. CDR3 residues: CASRVTGEVLTQYF. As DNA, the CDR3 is TGTGCCAGCAGGGTGACAGGGGAGGTGTTGACGCAGTATTTT.

The CDR3 loop reads CASSKTRPYNEQFF. The CDR3 DNA follows: TGTGCCAGCAGCAAAACGAGGCCTTACAATGAGCAGTTCTTC. The chain couples TRBV21-1 to TRBJ2-1; the DNA was not compared with TRBD2, the D call given in the table. TRBV21-1 represents a pseudogene. The CDR3 loop spans 14 amino acids.

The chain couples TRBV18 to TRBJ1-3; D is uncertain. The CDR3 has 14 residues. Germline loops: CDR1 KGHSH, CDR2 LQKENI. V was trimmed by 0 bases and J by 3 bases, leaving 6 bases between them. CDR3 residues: CASSPPSRGNTIYF. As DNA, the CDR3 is TGTGCCAGCTCACCACCGTCCCGTGGAAACACCATATATTTT.

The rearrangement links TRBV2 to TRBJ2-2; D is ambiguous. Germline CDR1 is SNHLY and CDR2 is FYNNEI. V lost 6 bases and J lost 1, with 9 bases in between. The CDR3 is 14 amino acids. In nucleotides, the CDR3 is TGTGCCAGCAGCGCCCTAGGGAACACCGGGGAGCTGTTTTTT. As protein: CASSALGNTGELFF.

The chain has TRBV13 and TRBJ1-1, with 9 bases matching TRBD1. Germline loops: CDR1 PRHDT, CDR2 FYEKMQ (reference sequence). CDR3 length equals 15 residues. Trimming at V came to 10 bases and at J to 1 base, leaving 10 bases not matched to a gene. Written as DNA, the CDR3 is TGTGCCACCCTACAACAGGGGGCGCAGAACACTGAAGCTTTCTTT. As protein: CATLQQGAQNTEAFF.

The DNA of the CDR3 is TGTGCCAGCAGCTTACAAGGACTTAACTATGGCTACACCTTC. Encoded protein: CASSLQGLNYGYTF. J is TRBJ1-2 and V is TRBV7-2; unclear D gene. The germline gives CDR1 SGHTA, CDR2 FQGNSA. The V end was cut by 2 bases, the J end by 1 base, with 8 bases between. The CDR3 length is 14 residues.

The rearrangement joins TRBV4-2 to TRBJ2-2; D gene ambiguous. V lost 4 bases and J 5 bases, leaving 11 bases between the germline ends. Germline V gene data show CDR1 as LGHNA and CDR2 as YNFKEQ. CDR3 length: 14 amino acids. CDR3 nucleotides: TGTGCCAGCAGCCGCGTCGAAGAAACCGGGGAGCTGTTTTTT. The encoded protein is CASSRVEETGELFF.

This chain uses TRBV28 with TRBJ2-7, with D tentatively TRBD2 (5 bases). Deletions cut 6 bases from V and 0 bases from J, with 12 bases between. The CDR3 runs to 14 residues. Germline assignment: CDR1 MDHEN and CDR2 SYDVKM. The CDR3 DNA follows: TGTGCCAGCAGCCAGGACTGGAACTCCTACGAGCAGTACTTC. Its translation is CASSQDWNSYEQYF.

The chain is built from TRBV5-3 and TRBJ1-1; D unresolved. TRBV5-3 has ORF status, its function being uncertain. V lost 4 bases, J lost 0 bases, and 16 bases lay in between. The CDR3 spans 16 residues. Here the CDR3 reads CARSMLGRYVNTEAFF. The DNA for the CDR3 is TGTGCCAGAAGCATGCTAGGTAGGTATGTGAACACTGAAGCTTTCTTT.

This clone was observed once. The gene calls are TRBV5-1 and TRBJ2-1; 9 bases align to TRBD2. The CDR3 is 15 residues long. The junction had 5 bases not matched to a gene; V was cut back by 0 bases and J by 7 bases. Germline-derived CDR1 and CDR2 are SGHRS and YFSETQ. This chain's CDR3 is CASSLVASGANEQFF. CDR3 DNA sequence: TGCGCCAGCAGCTTGGTCGCTAGCGGGGCTAATGAGCAGTTCTTC.

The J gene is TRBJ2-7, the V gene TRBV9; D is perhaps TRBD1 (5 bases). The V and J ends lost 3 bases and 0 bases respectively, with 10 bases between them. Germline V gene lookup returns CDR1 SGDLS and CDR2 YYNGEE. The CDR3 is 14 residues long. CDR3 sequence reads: CASSARQSSYEQYF. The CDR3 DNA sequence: TGTGCCAGCAGCGCTCGACAGAGCTCCTACGAGCAGTACTTC.

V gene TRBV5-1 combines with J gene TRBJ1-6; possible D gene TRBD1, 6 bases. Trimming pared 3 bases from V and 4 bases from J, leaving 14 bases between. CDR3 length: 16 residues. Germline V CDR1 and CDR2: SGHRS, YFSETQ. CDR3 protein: CASSYSPGQYNSPLHF. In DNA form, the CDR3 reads TGCGCCAGCAGCTATTCTCCGGGACAATATAATTCACCCCTCCACTTT. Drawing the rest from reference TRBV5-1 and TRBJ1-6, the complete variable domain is KAGVTQTPRYLIKTRGQQVTLSCSPISGHRSVSWYQQTPGQGLQFLFEYFSETQRNKGNFPGRFSGRQFSNSRSEMNVSTLELGDSALYLCASSYSPGQYNSPLHFGNGTRLTVT.

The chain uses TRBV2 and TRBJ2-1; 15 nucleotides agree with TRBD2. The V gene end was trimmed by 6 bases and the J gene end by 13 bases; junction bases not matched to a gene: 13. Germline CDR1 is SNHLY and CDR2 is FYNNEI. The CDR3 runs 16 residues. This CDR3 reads CASSATGLAGGRVQFF. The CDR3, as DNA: TGTGCCAGCAGCGCTACGGGACTAGCGGGGGGTCGCGTTCAGTTCTTC.

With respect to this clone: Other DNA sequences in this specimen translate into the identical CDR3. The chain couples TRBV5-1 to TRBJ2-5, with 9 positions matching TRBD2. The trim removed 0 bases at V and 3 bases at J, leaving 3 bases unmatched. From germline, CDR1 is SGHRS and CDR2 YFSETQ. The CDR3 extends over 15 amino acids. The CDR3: CASSLEASGEETQYF. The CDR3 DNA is TGCGCCAGCAGCTTGGAGGCTAGCGGGGAAGAGACCCAGTACTTC.